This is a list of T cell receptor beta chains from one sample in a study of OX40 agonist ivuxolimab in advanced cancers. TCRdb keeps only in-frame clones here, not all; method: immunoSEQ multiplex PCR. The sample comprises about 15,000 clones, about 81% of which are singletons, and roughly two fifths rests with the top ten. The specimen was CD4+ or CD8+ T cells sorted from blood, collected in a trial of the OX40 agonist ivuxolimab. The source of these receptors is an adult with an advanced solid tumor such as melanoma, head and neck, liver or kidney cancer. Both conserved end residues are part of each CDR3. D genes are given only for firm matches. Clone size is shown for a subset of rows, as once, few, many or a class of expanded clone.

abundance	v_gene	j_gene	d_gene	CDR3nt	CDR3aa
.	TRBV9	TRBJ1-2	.	TGTGCCAGCAGCCGGGACATTGTCTATGGCTACACCTTC	CASSRDIVYGYTF
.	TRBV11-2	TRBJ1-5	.	TGTGCCAGCAGCTTAGACAGACTACCTGGCAATCAGCCCCAGCATTTT	CASSLDRLPGNQPQHF
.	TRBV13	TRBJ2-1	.	TGTGCCAGCAGCCCCCGGGGGAGAAGCTCCTACAATGAGCAGTTCTTC	CASSPRGRSSYNEQFF
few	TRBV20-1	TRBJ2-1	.	TGCAGTGCTAAGGGCCAGTTCTTC	CSAKGQFF
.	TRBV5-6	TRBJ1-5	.	TGTGCCAGCAGCTTTAAATCTACTAATCAGCCCCAGCATTTT	CASSFKSTNQPQHF
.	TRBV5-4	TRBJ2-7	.	TGTGCCAGCAGCTTGGACGGGTACGAGCAGTACTTC	CASSLDGYEQYF
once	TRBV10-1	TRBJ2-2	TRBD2	TGCGCCAGCAGTGAACTAGCGGATATGACCGGGGAGCTGTTTTTT	CASSELADMTGELFF
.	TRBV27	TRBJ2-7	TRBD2	TGTGCCAGCAGTCTGGGCGGGGGGCAACTCTACGAGCAGTACTTC	CASSLGGGQLYEQYF
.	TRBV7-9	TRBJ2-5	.	TGTGCCAGCAGCTTAGTTGGCGGTCAAGAGACCCAGTACTTC	CASSLVGGQETQYF
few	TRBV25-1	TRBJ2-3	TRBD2	TGTGCCAGCTGCAAGCGGACTAGCGGGGGGGAAGATACGCAGTATTTT	CASCKRTSGGEDTQYF
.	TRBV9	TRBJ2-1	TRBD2	TGTGCCAGCAGCCACAGCGGGGGGACCTTCAATGAGCAGTTCTTC	CASSHSGGTFNEQFF
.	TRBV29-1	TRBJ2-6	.	TGCAGCGTTGCAGGGGCTGGGGCCAACGTCCTGACTTTC	CSVAGAGANVLTF
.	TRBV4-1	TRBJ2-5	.	TGCGCCAGCAGCCAAGACCAGGGCCCAAAAGAGACCCAGTACTTC	CASSQDQGPKETQYF
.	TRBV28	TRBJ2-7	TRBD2	TGTGCCAGCAGGGGGGGAGGGGCGTACGAGCAGTACTTC	CASRGGGAYEQYF
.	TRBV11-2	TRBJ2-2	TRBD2	TGTGCCAGCAGCTTAGCTAGCGGGTTGGGGGAGCTGTTTTTT	CASSLASGLGELFF
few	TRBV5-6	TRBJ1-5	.	TGTGCCAGCAGCCTCAGGGGCGGCAATCAGCCCCAGCATTTT	CASSLRGGNQPQHF
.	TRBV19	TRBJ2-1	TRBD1	TGTGCCAGTAAGGATGGACAGGGAAACAATGAGCAGTTCTTC	CASKDGQGNNEQFF
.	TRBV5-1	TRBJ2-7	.	TGCGCCAGCAGCACGTCCTACGAGCAGTACTTC	CASSTSYEQYF
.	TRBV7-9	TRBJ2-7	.	TGTGCCAGCAGCTCGGGACACTCCTACGAGCAGTACTTC	CASSSGHSYEQYF
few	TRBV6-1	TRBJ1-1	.	TGTGCCAGCAGATATACACTGAACACTGAAGCTTTCTTT	CASRYTLNTEAFF
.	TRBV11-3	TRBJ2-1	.	TGTGCCAGCTCACCCGGTAGTTCTAAATGGCAGTTCTTC	CASSPGSSKWQFF
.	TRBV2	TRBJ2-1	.	TGTGCCAGCAGTGTGGATGAGCAGTTCTTC	CASSVDEQFF
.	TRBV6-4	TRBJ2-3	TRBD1	TGTGCCAGCAGTTTACAGGGGACAGATACGCAGTATTTT	CASSLQGTDTQYF
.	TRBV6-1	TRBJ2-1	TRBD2	TGTGCCAGCAGTGTGAGCGGGGCGTACAATGAGCAGTTCTTC	CASSVSGAYNEQFF
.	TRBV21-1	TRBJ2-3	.	TGTGCCAGCAGCAAAGAAGGGGGCACAGATACGCAGTATTTT	CASSKEGGTDTQYF